Below are 29 T cell receptor beta chains sequenced from a single sample in a study of shared clonotypes between healthy human individuals. The naive CD8 subset, CD45RO-negative cells positively selected for CCR7, excluded terminally differentiated effector memory CD45RA+ cells. TCRdb's table, derived via immunoSEQ multiplex PCR, lists solely in-frame clones and lacks some. This sample carries millions of clones, less than 95% of them seen once, and the ten largest clones take 0.9% to 1.4%. What was sequenced was naive CD8+ T cells sorted from blood. The receptors derive from a young man in good health.

V gene TRBV27 combines with J gene TRBJ2-1; perhaps TRBD1 as D (5 bases). The CDR3 has 14 amino acids. Trimming cost V 4 bases and J 6 bases, with 13 bases left between them. The germline gives CDR1 MNHEY, CDR2 SMNVEV (reference sequence). In DNA, the CDR3 is TGTGCCAGCAGTTATCAAACAGGCCCCAATGAGCAGTTCTTC. Protein sequence: CASSYQTGPNEQFF.

This chain uses TRBV27 with TRBJ1-6, with a tentative D call TRBD1 (6 bases). The germline V gene has CDR1 MNHEY and CDR2 SMNVEV (reference sequence). There are 12 residues in the CDR3. V lost 5 bases and J 9 bases, leaving 8 bases between the germline ends. The CDR3 reads CASSRGSSPLHF. For the CDR3, the DNA is TGTGCCAGCAGTAGGGGGAGTTCACCCCTCCACTTT.

V gene TRBV5-6 combines with J gene TRBJ2-7, with no clear D. Trimming pared 0 bases from V and 2 bases from J, leaving 12 bases between. The V gene's germline CDR1 is SGHDT and CDR2 YYEEEE. The length of the CDR3 is 15 residues. The CDR3 nucleotides read TGTGCCAGCAGCTTGGATTCGGAGACGGCCTACGAGCAGTACTTC. Translating gives CASSLDSETAYEQYF.

CDR3 protein: CASSSSSGNTIYF. The CDR3 nucleotides read TGTGCCAGCAGCTCCTCCTCTGGAAACACCATATATTTT. The V gene is TRBV9, the J gene TRBJ1-3; unclear D gene. Trimming removed 4 bases at V and 0 bases at J, with 5 bases between. The germline gives CDR1 SGDLS, CDR2 YYNGEE. CDR3 length: 13 residues.

This rearrangement joins TRBV6-5 to TRBJ2-1; TRBD2 agrees at 7 bases. Germline V lookup: CDR1 MNHEY, CDR2 SVGAGI. This CDR3 is 14 amino acids long. The V gene end was trimmed by 6 bases and the J gene end by 6 bases; junction bases not matched to a gene: 8. CDR3 residues: CASRLAEESNEQFF. As DNA, the CDR3 is TGTGCCAGCAGGCTAGCGGAAGAGAGCAATGAGCAGTTCTTC.

This chain links TRBV28 with TRBJ2-7; perhaps TRBD1 as D (6 bases). The CDR3 extends over 16 amino acids. Trimming removed 6 bases from V and 2 bases from J, with 20 bases in between. From germline, CDR1 is MDHEN and CDR2 SYDVKM. Written as DNA, the CDR3 is TGTGCCAGCAGCCACGGCCGGGACACTCATACCTACGAGCAGTACTTC. As protein: CASSHGRDTHTYEQYF.

The chain combines TRBV7-9 with TRBJ2-4; D not certain. V shed 5 bases and J shed 9 bases, with 17 bases lying between them. This CDR3 is built from 14 residues. Germline CDR1 reads SEHNR; CDR2 reads FQNEAQ (reference sequence). CDR3 sequence (DNA): TGTGCCAGCAGCCCCTCCTTGCCCGATTCCATTCAGTACTTC. This sequence encodes CASSPSLPDSIQYF.

The chain employs TRBV4-3 and TRBJ2-5; TRBD1 matches 7 bases. V gave up 0 bases and J gave up 2 bases; unmatched junction bases: 3. The CDR3 contains 15 residues. Germline CDR1 and CDR2: LGHNA and YSLEER. CDR3 residues: CASSQETGKQETQYF. CDR3 nucleotides: TGCGCCAGCAGCCAAGAGACAGGGAAACAAGAGACCCAGTACTTC.

The gene calls are TRBV7-9 and TRBJ2-7; tentative D call: TRBD1 (6 bases). The CDR3 totals 15 residues. Trimming removed 4 bases from V and 3 bases from J, with 16 bases in between. The germline V gene encodes CDR1 SEHNR and CDR2 FQNEAQ (reference sequence). As DNA, the CDR3 is TGTGCCAGCAGCTCGATAGGACCGGGACACTACGAGCAGTACTTC. It translates to CASSSIGPGHYEQYF.

This clone showed up just a few times. The chain employs TRBV19 and TRBJ2-7; 11 bases are a match to TRBD2. The CDR3 loop spans 13 amino acids. Germline CDR1 reads LNHDA; CDR2 reads SQIVND (reference sequence). Unmatched junction bases numbered 4, after V lost 9 bases and J lost 3 bases. This CDR3 is CASSGLADYEQYF. Written as DNA, the CDR3 is TGTGCCAGCTCGGGACTAGCGGACTACGAGCAGTACTTC.

The gene calls are TRBV29-1 and TRBJ2-1, with D perhaps matching TRBD2 (5 bases). V lost 7 bases and J lost 3, with 13 bases in between. Germline V gene data show CDR1 as SQVTM and CDR2 as ANQGSEA. The CDR3 consists of 13 residues. The CDR3 loop reads CSAGSGFYNEQFF. CDR3 bases: TGCAGCGCTGGATCGGGATTCTACAATGAGCAGTTCTTC.

This rearrangement joins TRBV18 to TRBJ1-5; D may be TRBD1 (5 bases). V was clipped by 6 bases and J by 0 bases, with 21 bases between them. Germline assignment: CDR1 KGHSH and CDR2 LQKENI. CDR3 length: 18 residues. The CDR3 DNA sequence: TGTGCCAGCTCGGGCGCTTGGGGCTCCCATTATAGCAATCAGCCCCAGCATTTT. Translation: CASSGAWGSHYSNQPQHF.

The chain carries TRBV29-1 and TRBJ2-3, with TRBD1 matching 7 bases. The germline gives CDR1 SQVTM, CDR2 ANQGSEA. V gave up 5 bases and J gave up 4 bases; unmatched junction bases: 6. This CDR3 contains 13 residues. The CDR3 coding sequence is TGCAGCGTTCTTTTAGGGACAGCAGATACGCAGTATTTT. Its translation is CSVLLGTADTQYF.

This chain links TRBV6-5 with TRBJ2-1, with TRBD2 as a possible D gene (6 bases). Germline lookup yields CDR1 MNHEY and CDR2 SVGAGI. This CDR3 spans 16 amino acids. Between the trimmed V and J ends, which lost 2 bases and 7 bases, there was a span of 18 bases. This chain's CDR3 is CASSYGSGGIGNEQFF. Here the CDR3 DNA reads TGTGCCAGCAGTTACGGGTCCGGCGGGATTGGAAATGAGCAGTTCTTC.

The gene calls are TRBV9 and TRBJ2-1, with D perhaps matching TRBD2 (6 bases). The germline gives CDR1 SGDLS, CDR2 YYNGEE. V lost 3 bases to trimming and J lost 8 bases, with 15 bases between them. CDR3 length: 14 residues. The CDR3 region is CASSAGTGGYEQFF. The CDR3 DNA reads TGTGCCAGCAGCGCGGGGACTGGTGGATATGAGCAGTTCTTC. The whole variable domain, remainder taken from reference TRBV9 and TRBJ2-1, is DSGVTQTPKHLITATGQRVTLRCSPRSGDLSVYWYQQSLDQGLQFLIQYYNGEERAKGNILERFSAQQFPDLHSELNLSSLELGDSALYFCASSAGTGGYEQFFGPGTRLTVL.

V and J are TRBV7-9 and TRBJ2-5, with D perhaps being TRBD1 or TRBD2 (5 bases each). Trimming left V 5 bases short and J 5 bases short, with 15 bases between. This CDR3 comprises 14 residues. The germline gives CDR1 SEHNR, CDR2 FQNEAQ (reference sequence). The CDR3 DNA is TGTGCCAGCAGCGGAGGAGTGGGGGACGAGACCCAGTACTTC. Amino acid sequence: CASSGGVGDETQYF.

This chain uses TRBV27 with TRBJ2-7; perhaps TRBD2 as D (6 bases). Germline V CDR1 and CDR2: MNHEY, SMNVEV (reference sequence). V shed 6 bases and J shed 4 bases, with 19 bases lying between them. The CDR3 has 15 amino acids. The CDR3 nucleotides read TGTGCCAGCAGCCCTTTCGGGAGCGGATTTTACGAGCAGTACTTC. Translated: CASSPFGSGFYEQYF.

This chain links TRBV19 with TRBJ1-2, with D unresolved. With 7 bases removed from V and 4 bases from J, the gap between germline ends came to 19 bases. The CDR3 consists of 15 residues. CDR1 and CDR2 from the germline V gene are LNHDA and SQIVND (reference sequence). CDR3 sequence reads: CASNGRQTLIYGYTF. In nucleotides, the CDR3 is TGTGCCAGTAACGGGCGGCAGACACTTATCTATGGCTACACCTTC.

The rearrangement uses TRBV27 and TRBJ1-1; D might be TRBD1 (6 bases). V shed 3 bases and J shed 1 base, with 12 bases lying between them. Germline V gives CDR1 MNHEY, CDR2 SMNVEV (reference sequence). The CDR3 spans 15 residues. DNA of the CDR3: TGTGCCAGCAGTTTTGTGGCAGGGGCGAACACTGAAGCTTTCTTT. This codes for CASSFVAGANTEAFF.

This chain joins TRBV6-6 and TRBJ1-4, with a weak D call TRBD1 (5 bases). Per germline, CDR1 MNHNY and CDR2 SVGAGI (reference sequence). The CDR3 sequence is 16 residues long. V was pared by 6 bases and J by 3 bases, with 17 bases between. CDR3 in DNA: TGTGCCAGCAGCTCCACCCCGGAAGGGGCTAATGAAAAACTGTTTTTT. It translates to CASSSTPEGANEKLFF.

A remark on this clone: Other nucleotide sequences from this sample produce the same CDR3. The rearrangement joins TRBV6-5 to TRBJ2-7; the D gene is possibly TRBD1 (5 bases). Germline CDR1 and CDR2: MNHEY and SVGAGI. The CDR3 spans 13 residues. V lost 5 bases and J 2 bases, leaving 10 bases between the germline ends. The CDR3 here is CASSMGLPYEQYF. In nucleotides, the CDR3 is TGTGCCAGCAGTATGGGGCTACCCTACGAGCAGTACTTC.

The chain joins TRBV27 to TRBJ1-6; D remains ambiguous. Trimming left V 3 bases short and J 7 bases short, with 7 bases between. The CDR3 consists of 13 residues. Per germline, CDR1 MNHEY and CDR2 SMNVEV (reference sequence). CDR3 sequence reads: CASSFSPNSPLHF. The CDR3 nucleotides are TGTGCCAGCAGTTTCTCCCCGAATTCACCCCTCCACTTT.

The rearrangement uses TRBV9 and TRBJ2-3; 12 positions match TRBD2. After removal of 4 bases from V and 6 bases from J, the junction contained 9 bases not matched to a gene. Germline V gene lookup returns CDR1 SGDLS and CDR2 YYNGEE. The CDR3 contains 16 residues. CDR3 nucleotides: TGTGCCAGCAGCCCTACTAGCGGGGGGCTCTCGGATACGCAGTATTTT. It specifies CASSPTSGGLSDTQYF.

This chain joins TRBV13 and TRBJ2-3, with D unclear. The CDR3 has 15 residues. In germline, CDR1 is PRHDT, CDR2 FYEKMQ (reference sequence). Between the trimmed V and J ends, which lost 5 bases and 4 bases, there was a span of 16 bases. CDR3: CASSEPEGRADTQYF. The CDR3 region has the DNA TGTGCCAGCAGCGAACCGGAAGGGCGTGCAGATACGCAGTATTTT. Looking up the rest from reference TRBV13 and TRBJ2-3 gives the full variable domain: AAGVIQSPRHLIKEKRETATLKCYPIPRHDTVYWYQQGPGQDPQFLISFYEKMQSDKGSIPDRFSAQQFSDYHSELNMSSLELGDSALYFCASSEPEGRADTQYFGPGTRLTVL.

The chain employs TRBV7-9 and TRBJ2-5; D gene unclear. The CDR3 consists of 14 residues. Germline V gene lookup returns CDR1 SEHNR and CDR2 FQNEAQ (reference sequence). The V end was cut by 5 bases, the J end by 1 base, with 11 bases between. Here the CDR3 reads CASSPRTPQETQYF. CDR3 sequence (DNA): TGTGCCAGCAGCCCTAGGACGCCCCAAGAGACCCAGTACTTC.

The genes are TRBV2 and TRBJ2-7; D may be TRBD1 (5 bases). CDR3 length: 13 amino acids. The germline V gene has CDR1 SNHLY and CDR2 FYNNEI. The V end lost 6 bases, the J end lost 4 bases, and 13 bases lay between the germline ends. The CDR3: CASRNGGAYEQYF. CDR3 nucleotides: TGTGCCAGCAGGAACGGTGGGGCTTACGAGCAGTACTTC.

The chain combines TRBV5-6 with TRBJ2-4; TRBD2 matches at 8 bases. The CDR3 loop spans 15 amino acids. V lost 0 bases to trimming and J lost 8 bases; unmatched junction nucleotides: 7. The germline CDR1 and CDR2 sequences are SGHDT and YYEEEE. The CDR3 sequence: CASSLVPRGGDIQYF. Here the CDR3 DNA reads TGTGCCAGCAGCTTGGTTCCCCGGGGGGGAGACATTCAGTACTTC. The variable domain in full, completed from reference TRBV5-6 and TRBJ2-4, reads DAGVTQSPTHLIKTRGQQVTLRCSPKSGHDTVSWYQQALGQGPQFIFQYYEEEERQRGNFPDRFSGHQFPNYSSELNVNALLLGDSALYLCASSLVPRGGDIQYFGAGTRLSVL.

The CDR3 loop is CASSPGRTETQYF. The CDR3 nucleotides are TGTGCCAGCAGTCCTGGGCGGACGGAGACCCAGTACTTC. V is TRBV5-6 and J is TRBJ2-5; unclear D gene. Trimming shortened V by 5 bases and J by 5 bases, and 13 bases separated the two germline ends. In germline, CDR1 is SGHDT, CDR2 YYEEEE. This CDR3 comprises 13 residues.

As concerns this clone: One end of the junction varies from germline; a read error may be responsible. The chain has TRBV29-1 and TRBJ2-1; D ambiguous. Germline CDR1 SQVTM, CDR2 ANQGSEA. The CDR3 extends over 13 amino acids. CDR3 loop: CSIEGVSYNEQFF. In DNA, the CDR3 is TGCAGCATTGAAGGCGTCAGCTACAATGAGCAGTTCTTC.